The 23 T cell receptor beta chains below were found in one sample sequenced in a study of T cells in localized non-small cell lung cancer. TCRdb's table, derived via immunoSEQ multiplex PCR, lists solely in-frame clones and lacks some. The data show around 40,000 clones, 88% seen once. The sample consisted of peripheral blood, taken before any cancer treatment. These receptors originate from a female donor aged 60 or older with stage I squamous cell lung carcinoma.

This chain joins TRBV7-2 and TRBJ1-2, with a weak D call TRBD1 (6 bases). Per germline, CDR1 SGHTA and CDR2 FQGNSA. The V end was cut by 1 base, the J end by 0 bases, with 6 bases between. This CDR3 is 14 amino acids long. CDR3 loop: CASSLGQANYGYTF. In nucleotides, the CDR3 is TGTGCCAGCAGCTTAGGACAGGCTAACTATGGCTACACCTTC.

J is TRBJ2-1 and V is TRBV5-6; the match to TRBD2 covers 7 bases. V lost 2 bases and J lost 2; bases outside the gene matches: 7. Germline lookup yields CDR1 SGHDT and CDR2 YYEEEE. The CDR3 loop spans 16 amino acids. The CDR3, as DNA: TGTGCCAGCAGCTTCTACGCGGGAGTAACCTACAATGAGCAGTTCTTC. Amino acid sequence: CASSFYAGVTYNEQFF. Together with reference TRBV5-6 and TRBJ2-1, the CDR3 gives the full variable domain: DAGVTQSPTHLIKTRGQQVTLRCSPKSGHDTVSWYQQALGQGPQFIFQYYEEEERQRGNFPDRFSGHQFPNYSSELNVNALLLGDSALYLCASSFYAGVTYNEQFFGPGTRLTVL.

The rearrangement uses TRBV10-3 and TRBJ1-2; 8 bases map to TRBD1. The junction had 6 bases not matched to a gene; V was cut back by 3 bases and J by 3 bases. There are 15 residues in the CDR3. In germline, CDR1 is ENHRY, CDR2 SYGVKD. In nucleotides, the CDR3 is TGTGCCATCAGTGATGGCAGGGGGCTTGACTATGGCTACACCTTC. This translates into CAISDGRGLDYGYTF.

This chain links TRBV27 with TRBJ2-3, with D possibly TRBD2 on 6 matching bases. The CDR3 has 16 residues. Between the trimmed V and J ends, which lost 5 bases and 3 bases, there was a span of 18 bases. Germline CDR1 and CDR2: MNHEY and SMNVEV (reference sequence). The DNA for the CDR3 is TGTGCCAGCAGTCCACTGGGACTTGGAGAGACAGATACGCAGTATTTT. Translating gives CASSPLGLGETDTQYF.

This clone was seen only a few times. Here the CDR3 reads CASSWTGEASGNTIYF. DNA for the CDR3: TGTGCCAGCAGTTGGACAGGGGAAGCTTCTGGAAACACCATATATTTT. This sequence joins TRBV9 and TRBJ1-3, with TRBD1 matching 9 bases. This CDR3 has 16 residues. The V gene's germline CDR1 is SGDLS and CDR2 YYNGEE. The V and J ends lost 5 bases and 1 base, in that order; junction bases with no gene match: 7.

This clone was seen only once. CDR3 residues: CASSKRPGTDTQYF. The CDR3 region has the DNA TGTGCCAGCAGCAAACGGCCCGGCACAGATACGCAGTATTTT. J is TRBJ2-3 and V is TRBV11-3; no firm D call. The V end was cut by 5 bases, the J end by 1 base, with 10 bases between. The CDR3 loop spans 14 amino acids. The germline V gene encodes CDR1 SGHNT and CDR2 YENEEA.

The chain is built from TRBV28 and TRBJ1-2; D might be TRBD1 (6 bases). The CDR3 loop spans 12 amino acids. The V gene lost 5 bases and the J gene lost 8 bases, with 12 bases spanning the gap. The germline gives CDR1 MDHEN, CDR2 SYDVKM. CDR3 nucleotide sequence: TGTGCCAGCAGTAGGCACAGGGTGGGCTACACCTTC. Its protein is CASSRHRVGYTF.

The rearrangement joins TRBV19 to TRBJ2-2, with 8 bases that match TRBD1. Trimming removed 4 bases from V and 4 bases from J; junction bases left unmatched: 2. Germline V gives CDR1 LNHDA, CDR2 SQIVND (reference sequence). This CDR3 region has 14 residues. The CDR3: CASSTDRGTGELFF. The CDR3 DNA sequence: TGTGCCAGTAGTACCGACAGGGGCACCGGGGAGCTGTTTTTT.

V is TRBV21-1 and J is TRBJ2-7. TRBV21-1 is labeled a pseudogene. The CDR3 sequence is 15 residues long. DNA of the CDR3: TGTGCCAGCAGCAAGGCGAACACCACCTCCTACGAGCAGTACTTC. Translated: CASSKANTTSYEQYF.

This chain connects TRBV5-1 to TRBJ2-5; 9 bases map to TRBD2. The CDR3 is 13 amino acids. Germline-derived CDR1 and CDR2 are SGHRS and YFSETQ. Losses at the gene ends were 3 bases for V and 5 bases for J; bases not matched to a gene: 2. CDR3 DNA sequence: TGCGCCAGCAGCTGGACTAGCGACGAGACCCAGTACTTC. Translation: CASSWTSDETQYF.

The chain couples TRBV27 to TRBJ2-1; 9 bases align to TRBD2. This CDR3 comprises 16 residues. V trimming: 8 bases; J trimming: 7 bases; junction bases outside the gene matches: 15. The germline V gene encodes CDR1 MNHEY and CDR2 SMNVEV (reference sequence). The CDR3 DNA is TGTGCCAGCCGCCAGCCGGGCGGGAGGGCGGGAAATGAGCAGTTCTTC. It translates to CASRQPGGRAGNEQFF.

This clone was seen a handful of times. This sequence joins TRBV19 and TRBJ2-5; 14 bases line up with TRBD2. The germline V gene encodes CDR1 LNHDA and CDR2 SQIVND (reference sequence). V gave up 7 bases and J gave up 4 bases; unmatched junction bases: 8. The CDR3 covers 16 residues. The CDR3 loop reads CASTRGTSGSGETQYF. The CDR3 nucleotides are TGTGCCAGTACCCGAGGGACTAGCGGGAGCGGAGAGACCCAGTACTTC.

The CDR3: CASSYAGTTNEKLFF. DNA of the CDR3: TGCGCCAGCAGTTACGCCGGAACAACTAATGAAAAACTGTTTTTT. The rearrangement uses TRBV4-1 and TRBJ1-4, with D uncertain. Trimming cost V 6 bases and J 0 bases, with 11 bases left between them. The germline gives CDR1 MGHRA, CDR2 YSYEKL. The CDR3 contains 15 residues.

This clone showed up just once. The chain is built from TRBV6-5 and TRBJ2-7; 7 positions match TRBD1. CDR1 and CDR2 (germline): MNHEY, SVGAGI. V lost 7 bases, J lost 9 bases, and 12 bases stayed unmatched. This CDR3 is built from 13 residues. In DNA form, the CDR3 reads TGTGCCAGCACAGGGACAGCGTCTACGAGGCAGTACTTC. It yields the protein CASTGTASTRQYF.

In DNA form, the CDR3 reads TGTGCCAGCAGCTTAGCTACCGGGGGAGTACCCCAGCATTTT. Translation gives CASSLATGGVPQHF. The chain employs TRBV7-9 and TRBJ1-5; weak D call: TRBD1 (5 bases). V was clipped by 0 bases and J by 10 bases, with 13 bases between them. The CDR3 totals 14 residues. The germline CDR1 and CDR2 sequences are SEHNR and FQNEAQ (reference sequence).

The chain joins TRBV5-4 to TRBJ2-5, with 10 bases lining up with TRBD2. V gave up 0 bases and J gave up 2 bases; unmatched junction bases: 4. Germline assignment: CDR1 SGHNT and CDR2 YYREEE (reference sequence). The CDR3 length is 16 residues. CDR3 sequence: CASSLGGLARQETQYF. CDR3 DNA sequence: TGTGCCAGCAGCTTGGGGGGACTAGCGCGTCAAGAGACCCAGTACTTC.

The chain couples TRBV19 to TRBJ1-4; 9 bases line up with TRBD1. Per germline, CDR1 LNHDA and CDR2 SQIVND (reference sequence). Trimming removed 5 bases from V and 7 bases from J; junction bases left unmatched: 11. The CDR3 has 16 amino acids. The CDR3 reads CASSHKQGAEVEKLFF. DNA of the CDR3: TGTGCCAGTAGTCACAAACAGGGGGCTGAGGTTGAAAAACTGTTTTTT. The whole variable domain, filled in from reference TRBV19 and TRBJ1-4, reads DGGITQSPKYLFRKEGQNVTLSCEQNLNHDAMYWYRQDPGQGLRLIYYSQIVNDFQKGDIAEGYSVSREKKESFPLTVTSAQKNPTAFYLCASSHKQGAEVEKLFFGSGTQLSVL.

The V call is TRBV11-1, the J call TRBJ2-5, with D possibly being TRBD2 (7 bases). This CDR3 is built from 14 residues. Trimming left V 1 base short and J 5 bases short, with 11 bases between. Germline loops: CDR1 SGHAT, CDR2 FQDESV (reference sequence). The CDR3 sequence is CASSLGGGGETQYF. The CDR3 DNA reads as TGTGCCAGCAGCTTAGGAGGGGGAGGGGAGACCCAGTACTTC.

V and J are TRBV5-4 and TRBJ2-1; no clear D. CDR1 is SGHNT, CDR2 YYREEE, per germline (reference sequence). The CDR3 has 12 residues. With 3 bases removed from V and 4 bases from J, the gap between germline ends came to 5 bases. This CDR3 is CASSSPYNEQFF. The CDR3 nucleotides are TGTGCCAGCAGCTCCCCGTACAATGAGCAGTTCTTC.

The rearrangement joins TRBV6-4 to TRBJ2-3, with a tentative D call TRBD2 (6 bases). Trimming stripped 7 bases from V and 1 base from J, with 15 bases between. This CDR3 has 15 amino acids. Germline CDR1 reads MRHNA; CDR2 reads SNTAGT. The CDR3 sequence: CASKREWGGTDTQYF. For the CDR3, the DNA is TGTGCCAGCAAAAGGGAGTGGGGGGGCACAGATACGCAGTATTTT.

The chain joins TRBV5-1 to TRBJ1-4, with D possibly TRBD1 on 6 matching bases. V lost 3 bases and J lost 5, with 11 bases in between. CDR1 is SGHRS, CDR2 YFSETQ, per germline. The CDR3 spans 14 residues. DNA for the CDR3: TGCGCCAGCAGCTACGGGACACGAAATGAAAAACTGTTTTTT. Its protein product is CASSYGTRNEKLFF.

The chain employs TRBV30 and TRBJ2-3, with D uncertain. The CDR3 sequence is 13 residues long. The V and J ends lost 0 bases and 5 bases respectively, with 9 bases between them. Per the germline V gene, CDR1 is GTSNPN and CDR2 is SVGIG (reference sequence). The chain's CDR3 is CAWSVRNRDTQYF. The CDR3 nucleotides are TGTGCCTGGAGTGTTCGCAACCGAGATACGCAGTATTTT. Drawing the rest from reference TRBV30 and TRBJ2-3, the complete variable domain is SQTIHQWPATLVQPVGSPLSLECTVEGTSNPNLYWYRQAAGRGLQLLFYSVGIGQISSEVPQNLSASRPQDRQFILSSKKLLLSDSGFYLCAWSVRNRDTQYFGPGTRLTVL.

There are a few counts of this clone. The chain links TRBV30 to TRBJ2-7, with D maybe TRBD2 (7 bases). The CDR3 consists of 13 residues. Looked up from germline, CDR1 is GTSNPN and CDR2 is SVGIG (reference sequence). The CDR3 nucleotides are TGTCAGCGGTCTCGGGGGGCATCCTACGAGCAGTACTTC. Translated, it gives CQRSRGASYEQYF. Based on the CDR3 plus reference TRBV30 and TRBJ2-7, the full variable domain is SQTIHQWPATLVQPVGSPLSLECTVEGTSNPNLYWYRQAAGRGLQLLFYSVGIGQISSEVPQNLSASRPQDRQFILSSKKLLLSDSGFYLCQRSRGASYEQYFGPGTRLTVT.